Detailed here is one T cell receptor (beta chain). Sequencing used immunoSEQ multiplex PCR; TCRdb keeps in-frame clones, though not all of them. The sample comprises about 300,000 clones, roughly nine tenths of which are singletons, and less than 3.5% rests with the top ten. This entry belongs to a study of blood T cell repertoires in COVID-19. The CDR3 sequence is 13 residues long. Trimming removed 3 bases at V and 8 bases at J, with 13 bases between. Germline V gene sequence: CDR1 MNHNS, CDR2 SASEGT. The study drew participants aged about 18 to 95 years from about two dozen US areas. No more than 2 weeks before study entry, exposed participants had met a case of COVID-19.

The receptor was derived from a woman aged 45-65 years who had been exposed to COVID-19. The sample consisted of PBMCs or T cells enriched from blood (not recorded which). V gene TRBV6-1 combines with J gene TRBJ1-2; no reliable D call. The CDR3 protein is CASSERTSGGYTF. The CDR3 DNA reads TGTGCCAGCAGTGAGAGGACTTCCGGAGGCTACACCTTC.